Listed here are 24 T cell receptor beta chains from one sample, sequenced in a study of neoadjuvant nivolumab and ipilimumab in lung cancer. Clones were sequenced by immunoSEQ multiplex PCR, and TCRdb holds only the in-frame ones, with some missing. The table lists 13,000 or so clones, more than 90% of them singletons, with 2% to 3% in the top ten. Source: peripheral blood, taken after neoadjuvant nivolumab, alone or with ipilimumab, at or shortly before surgery. All receptors derive from an adult with non-small cell lung cancer.

The rearrangement uses TRBV7-7 and TRBJ2-2; 9 nucleotides agree with TRBD2. There are 16 residues in the CDR3. The ends lost 4 bases at V and 4 bases at J; junction bases unmatched: 7. Germline-derived CDR1 and CDR2 are SSHAT and FNYEAQ (reference sequence). This CDR3 reads CASSSHSGSGTGELFF. Written as DNA, the CDR3 is TGTGCCAGCAGCTCCCATAGCGGGAGCGGCACCGGGGAGCTGTTTTTT. The full variable domain, rest sourced from reference TRBV7-7 and TRBJ2-2, is GAGVSQSPRYKVTKRGQDVTLRCDPISSHATLYWYQQALGQGPEFLTYFNYEAQPDKSGLPSDRFSAERPEGSISTLTIQRTEQRDSAMYRCASSSHSGSGTGELFFGEGSRLTVL.

J is TRBJ2-3 and V is TRBV10-3; 9 bases fit TRBD1. This CDR3 contains 17 residues. The trim removed 6 bases at V and 2 bases at J, leaving 12 bases unmatched. CDR1 is ENHRY and CDR2 is SYGVKD in the germline V gene. The CDR3 coding sequence is TGTGCCATCAGAGCAACAGGGGGCGACGGCCTCACAGATACGCAGTATTTT. This encodes CAIRATGGDGLTDTQYF.

The rearrangement uses TRBV9 and TRBJ2-3; D is possibly TRBD1 or TRBD2 (5 bases each). The V gene lost 3 bases and the J gene lost 6 bases, with 17 bases spanning the gap. From germline, CDR1 is SGDLS and CDR2 YYNGEE. This CDR3 is 15 amino acids long. The chain's CDR3 is CASSGGIVGSDTQYF. The CDR3 coding sequence is TGTGCCAGCAGCGGGGGGATAGTGGGGAGTGATACGCAGTATTTT. The whole variable domain, filled in from reference TRBV9 and TRBJ2-3, reads DSGVTQTPKHLITATGQRVTLRCSPRSGDLSVYWYQQSLDQGLQFLIQYYNGEERAKGNILERFSAQQFPDLHSELNLSSLELGDSALYFCASSGGIVGSDTQYFGPGTRLTVL.

This clone was picked up a small number of times. V and J are TRBV28 and TRBJ1-5; unclear D gene. Trimming took off 7 bases at V and 4 bases at J, with 17 bases between the two ends. The CDR3 sequence is 15 residues long. The germline CDR1 and CDR2 sequences are MDHEN and SYDVKM. The CDR3 DNA follows: TGTGCCAGCATCCAAACATGGAGGTTTAATCAGCCCCAGCATTTT. Its protein product is CASIQTWRFNQPQHF.

The chain recombines TRBV7-3 with TRBJ2-7, with D tentatively TRBD1 (6 bases). Trimming left V 5 bases short and J 0 bases short, with 11 bases between. The germline V gene encodes CDR1 SGHTA and CDR2 FQGTGA. The CDR3 spans 14 residues. CDR3 bases: TGTGCCAGCAGCCCCCGACAGGACTCCTACGAGCAGTACTTC. Its protein is CASSPRQDSYEQYF.

This chain connects TRBV11-2 to TRBJ2-1, with 7 bases that match TRBD2. The CDR3 length is 16 residues. The V gene's germline CDR1 is SGHAT and CDR2 FQNNGV. The trim removed 2 bases at V and 4 bases at J, leaving 8 bases unmatched. CDR3 region: CASSLISVSGYNEQFF. In DNA form, the CDR3 reads TGTGCCAGCAGCTTAATTTCGGTTAGCGGGTACAATGAGCAGTTCTTC. Supplemented by reference TRBV11-2 and TRBJ2-1, the full variable domain reads EAGVAQSPRYKIIEKRQSVAFWCNPISGHATLYWYQQILGQGPKLLIQFQNNGVVDDSQLPKDRFSAERLKGVDSTLKIQPAKLEDSAVYLCASSLISVSGYNEQFFGPGTRLTVL.

The chain carries TRBV10-2 and TRBJ2-2; 9 positions match TRBD2. The V segment lost 6 bases and the J segment 0 bases; nucleotides outside the gene matches: 8. The CDR3 consists of 17 residues. Germline CDR1 WSHSY, CDR2 SAAADI. CDR3 nucleotide sequence: TGCGCCAGCAGGGACACTAGCGGGCCGTCGAACACCGGGGAGCTGTTTTTT. This translates into CASRDTSGPSNTGELFF.

CDR3 sequence: CASSGGDTQYF. The CDR3 nucleotides are TGTGCCAGCAGCGGTGGCGATACGCAGTATTTT. This chain connects TRBV9 to TRBJ2-3; no firm D call. The germline V and J ends were trimmed by 3 bases and 6 bases, with 5 bases remaining between them. This CDR3 comprises 11 residues. CDR1 and CDR2 from the germline V gene are SGDLS and YYNGEE.

The chain uses TRBV7-3 and TRBJ2-3; TRBD1 matches 8 bases. V shed 8 bases, J shed 6 bases, and the junction held 10 bases outside the gene matches. The CDR3 is made up of 14 amino acids. Germline-derived CDR1 and CDR2 are SGHTA and FQGTGA. DNA for the CDR3: TGTGCCAGCGCGCAGCAGGGGGCATTTGATACGCAGTATTTT. Translating gives CASAQQGAFDTQYF.

The chain joins TRBV5-1 to TRBJ2-2; 13 bases line up with TRBD2. This CDR3 has 17 residues. Trimming removed 3 bases from V and 4 bases from J; junction bases left unmatched: 6. The V gene's germline CDR1 is SGHRS and CDR2 YFSETQ. The CDR3 region has the DNA TGCGCCAGCAGCTCCCGACTAGCGGGAGGACCCACCGGGGAGCTGTTTTTT. Translation: CASSSRLAGGPTGELFF.

V and J are TRBV7-3 and TRBJ1-1; 8 bases are a match to TRBD1. Unmatched junction bases numbered 5, after V lost 5 bases and J lost 0 bases. The CDR3 has 15 residues. Germline V CDR1 and CDR2: SGHTA, FQGTGA. The CDR3 loop is CASSPGQGMNTEAFF. Written as DNA, the CDR3 is TGTGCCAGCAGCCCTGGACAGGGCATGAACACTGAAGCTTTCTTT.

The chain couples TRBV11-3 to TRBJ2-5, with unresolved D. Per the germline V gene, CDR1 is SGHNT and CDR2 is YENEEA. CDR3 length: 13 residues. The V and J ends lost 2 bases and 7 bases respectively, with 11 bases between them. CDR3: CASSLLIGGTQYF. CDR3 coding DNA: TGTGCCAGCAGCTTACTTATTGGCGGGACCCAGTACTTC. The complete variable domain, with remaining parts taken from reference TRBV11-3 and TRBJ2-5, reads EAGVVQSPRYKIIEKKQPVAFWCNPISGHNTLYWYLQNLGQGPELLIRYENEEAVDDSQLPKDRFSAERLKGVDSTLKIQPAELGDSAVYLCASSLLIGGTQYFGPGTRLLVL.

V and J are TRBV6-5 and TRBJ1-2; TRBD1 matches at 10 bases. V was clipped by 4 bases and J by 5 bases; unmatched bases: 7. Germline-derived CDR1 and CDR2 are MNHEY and SVGAGI. The CDR3 runs to 15 residues. CDR3 in DNA: TGTGCCAGCAGTTTATGGACAGGGGGTGCGTATGGCTACACCTTC. Translated: CASSLWTGGAYGYTF.

The V and J genes are TRBV7-3 and TRBJ2-6, with unresolved D. The CDR3 runs 13 residues. V lost 2 bases and J 2 bases, leaving 1 base between the germline ends. Germline CDR1 SGHTA, CDR2 FQGTGA. DNA of the CDR3: TGTGCCAGCAGCTTAGCTGGGGCCAACGTCCTGACTTTC. Its protein product is CASSLAGANVLTF.

V is TRBV7-9 and J is TRBJ2-2, with 7 bases fitting TRBD2. The germline gives CDR1 SEHNR, CDR2 FQNEAQ (reference sequence). The V and J ends lost 6 bases and 0 bases, in that order; junction bases with no gene match: 4. This CDR3 has 15 residues. The CDR3 spells CASSKAGANTGELFF. The CDR3 bases are TGTGCCAGCAGTAAGGCGGGAGCGAACACCGGGGAGCTGTTTTTT.

This CDR3 reads CASSLGTGDNEQFF. In DNA form, the CDR3 reads TGCGCCAGCAGCTTAGGGACAGGGGACAATGAGCAGTTCTTC. V is TRBV5-1 and J is TRBJ2-1, with TRBD1 identical over 10 bases. This CDR3 is 14 amino acids long. Germline CDR1 and CDR2: SGHRS and YFSETQ. V lost 2 bases, J lost 5 bases, and 1 base stayed unmatched.

The rearrangement uses TRBV6-5 and TRBJ1-1; D gene unclear. The CDR3 covers 13 residues. Trimming took 6 bases from V and 2 from J, leaving 10 bases between them. Per germline, CDR1 MNHEY and CDR2 SVGAGI. CDR3 sequence reads: CASSQTTNTEAFF. CDR3 DNA sequence: TGTGCCAGCAGCCAAACAACAAACACTGAAGCTTTCTTT.

The chain carries TRBV6-5 and TRBJ2-5; no clear D. Between the trimmed V and J ends, which lost 0 bases and 5 bases, there was a span of 10 bases. The germline V gene encodes CDR1 MNHEY and CDR2 SVGAGI. CDR3 size: 14 residues. The CDR3 region is CASSYSGRDETQYF. The CDR3 DNA sequence: TGTGCCAGCAGTTACTCGGGCCGTGACGAGACCCAGTACTTC.

This clone was seen once. The chain combines TRBV2 with TRBJ1-5, with TRBD1 matching 8 bases. This CDR3 is built from 15 residues. V dropped 6 bases and J dropped 6; count of bases not matched to a gene: 10. Looked up from germline, CDR1 is SNHLY and CDR2 is FYNNEI. CDR3 sequence (DNA): TGTGCCAGCAGGACAGGGGCCTTCCAGGCTCAGCCCCAGCATTTT. The encoded protein is CASRTGAFQAQPQHF. The variable domain in full, with the rest retrieved from reference TRBV2 and TRBJ1-5, is EPEVTQTPSHQVTQMGQEVILRCVPISNHLYFYWYRQILGQKVEFLVSFYNNEISEKSEIFDDQFSVERPDGSNFTLKIRSTKLEDSAMYFCASRTGAFQAQPQHFGDGTRLSIL.

The genes are TRBV7-2 and TRBJ2-4; no clear D gene. V lost 1 base and J 0 bases, leaving 4 bases between the germline ends. This CDR3 is built from 14 residues. The germline CDR1 and CDR2 sequences are SGHTA and FQGNSA. In DNA form, the CDR3 reads TGTGCCAGCAGCTTAGGGACAGCCAAAAACATTCAGTACTTC. Translated, it gives CASSLGTAKNIQYF.

The V and J genes are TRBV7-9 and TRBJ2-1, with unresolved D. The CDR3 has 13 residues. Germline loops: CDR1 SEHNR, CDR2 FQNEAQ (reference sequence). The V end was cut by 1 base, the J end by 3 bases, with 4 bases between. This CDR3 is CASSLGSYNEQFF. The CDR3 DNA reads TGTGCCAGCAGCTTAGGCAGCTACAATGAGCAGTTCTTC.

This chain links TRBV6-1 with TRBJ1-5; the D gene is possibly TRBD1 (5 bases). Germline V gives CDR1 MNHNS, CDR2 SASEGT. Trimming removed 7 bases at V and 5 bases at J, with 15 bases between. The CDR3 sequence is 14 residues long. CDR3 in amino acids: CASTRTGGDQPQHF. As DNA, the CDR3 is TGTGCCAGCACTCGGACGGGAGGGGATCAGCCCCAGCATTTT.

The chain uses TRBV6-1 and TRBJ1-4; D remains unclear. Per germline, CDR1 MNHNS and CDR2 SASEGT. V shed 2 bases and J shed 7 bases, with 11 bases lying between them. The CDR3 has 14 amino acids. The CDR3, as DNA: TGTGCCAGCAGTGAACGGCAGGTGGTTGAAAAACTGTTTTTT. It translates to CASSERQVVEKLFF.

This chain connects TRBV5-5 to TRBJ1-1; D is unclear. This CDR3 region has 14 residues. From germline, CDR1 is SGHKS and CDR2 YYEKEE (reference sequence). Between the trimmed V and J ends, which lost 1 base and 8 bases, there was a span of 15 bases. CDR3: CASSLYPSGAEAFF. DNA for the CDR3: TGTGCCAGCAGCTTGTATCCCTCAGGTGCCGAAGCTTTCTTT.